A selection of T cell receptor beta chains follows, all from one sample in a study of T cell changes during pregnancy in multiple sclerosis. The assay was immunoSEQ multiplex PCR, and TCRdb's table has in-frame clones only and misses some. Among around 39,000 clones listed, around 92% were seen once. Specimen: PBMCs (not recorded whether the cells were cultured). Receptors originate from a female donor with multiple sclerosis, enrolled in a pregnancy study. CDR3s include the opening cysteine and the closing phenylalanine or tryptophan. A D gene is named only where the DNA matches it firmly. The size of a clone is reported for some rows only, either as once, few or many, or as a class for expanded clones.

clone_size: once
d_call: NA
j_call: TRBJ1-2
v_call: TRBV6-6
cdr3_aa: CASSYSGLDGYTF
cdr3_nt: TGTGCCAGCAGTTACTCAGGGTTGGATGGCTACACCTTC

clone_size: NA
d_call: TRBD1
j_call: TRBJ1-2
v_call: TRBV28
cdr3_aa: CASSSGQVYGYTF
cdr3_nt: TGTGCCAGCAGTTCTGGACAGGTCTATGGCTACACCTTC

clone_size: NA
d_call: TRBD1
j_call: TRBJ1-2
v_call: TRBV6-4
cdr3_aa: CASSDKVYLLGDSSNYGYTF
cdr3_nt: TGTGCCAGCAGTGACAAAGTATACTTGCTAGGGGACAGTTCTAACTATGGCTACACCTTC

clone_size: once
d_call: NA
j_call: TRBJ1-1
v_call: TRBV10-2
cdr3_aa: CASSEGYTEAFF
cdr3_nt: TGCGCCAGCAGTGAAGGATACACTGAAGCTTTCTTT

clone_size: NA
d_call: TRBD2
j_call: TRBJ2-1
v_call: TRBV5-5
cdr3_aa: CASSYSIPGLGPYNEQFF
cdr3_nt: TGTGCCAGCAGCTATAGTATACCGGGACTAGGACCCTACAATGAGCAGTTCTTC

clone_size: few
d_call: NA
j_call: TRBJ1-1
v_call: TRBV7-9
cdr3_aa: CASEQGLNTEAFF
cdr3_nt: TGTGCTAGCGAACAAGGACTGAACACTGAAGCTTTCTTT

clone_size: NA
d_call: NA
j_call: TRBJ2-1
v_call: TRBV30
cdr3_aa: CAWSVRGSLINEQFF
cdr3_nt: TGTGCCTGGAGTGTACGGGGGTCTCTAATCAATGAGCAGTTCTTC

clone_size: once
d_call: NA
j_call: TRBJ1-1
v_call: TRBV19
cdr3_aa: CASSIRDQYNTEAFF
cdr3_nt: TGTGCCAGTAGTATAAGGGACCAATACAACACTGAAGCTTTCTTT

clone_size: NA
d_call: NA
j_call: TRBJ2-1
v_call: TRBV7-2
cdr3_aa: CASSLNRGYNEQFF
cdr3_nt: TGTGCCAGCAGCTTAAATAGGGGATACAATGAGCAGTTCTTC

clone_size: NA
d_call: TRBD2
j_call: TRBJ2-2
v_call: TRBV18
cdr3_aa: CASSQRAPGGLGTGELFF
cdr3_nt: TGTGCCAGCTCGCAAAGGGCCCCGGGGGGGCTCGGCACCGGGGAGCTGTTTTTT

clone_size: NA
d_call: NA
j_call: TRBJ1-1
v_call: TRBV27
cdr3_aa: CASSPEWNTEAFF
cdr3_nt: TGTGCCAGCAGTCCGGAATGGAACACTGAAGCTTTCTTT

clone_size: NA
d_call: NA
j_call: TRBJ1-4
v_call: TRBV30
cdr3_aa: CAWSVGGWLFF
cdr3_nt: TGTGCCTGGAGTGTCGGAGGTTGGCTGTTTTTT

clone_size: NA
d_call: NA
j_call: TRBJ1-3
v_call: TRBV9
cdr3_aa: CASSDGGVSGNTIYF
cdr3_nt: TGTGCCAGCAGCGATGGGGGGGTCTCTGGAAACACCATATATTTT

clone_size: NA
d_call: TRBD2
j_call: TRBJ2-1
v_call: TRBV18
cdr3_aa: CASSQMTSGHNEQFF
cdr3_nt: TGTGCCAGCTCGCAGATGACTAGCGGTCACAATGAGCAGTTCTTC

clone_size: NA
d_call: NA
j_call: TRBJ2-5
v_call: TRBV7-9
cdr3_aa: CASRPPMEETQYF
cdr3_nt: TGTGCCAGCAGGCCTCCGATGGAAGAGACCCAGTACTTC

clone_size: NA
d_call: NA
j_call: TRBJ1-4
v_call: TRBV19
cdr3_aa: CASSKGGVTNEKLFF
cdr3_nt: TGTGCCAGTAGTAAGGGAGGCGTAACTAATGAAAAACTGTTTTTT

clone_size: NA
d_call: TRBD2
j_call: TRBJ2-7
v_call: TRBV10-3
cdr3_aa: CAISESGTSGREFPHEQYF
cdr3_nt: TGTGCCATCAGTGAGTCGGGGACTAGCGGGAGAGAATTCCCCCACGAGCAGTACTTC

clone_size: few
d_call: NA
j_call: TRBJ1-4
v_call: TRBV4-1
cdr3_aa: CASSPYGTAENEKLFF
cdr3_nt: TGCGCCAGCAGCCCCTATGGGACTGCAGAGAATGAAAAACTGTTTTTT

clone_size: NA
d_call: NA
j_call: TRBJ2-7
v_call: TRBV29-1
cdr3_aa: CSVEGPNSYEQYF
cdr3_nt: TGCAGCGTTGAGGGACCGAACTCCTACGAGCAGTACTTC

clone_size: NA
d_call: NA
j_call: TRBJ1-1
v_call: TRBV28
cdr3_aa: CASSLPGAPEGNTEAFF
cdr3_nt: TGTGCCAGCAGTTTACCCGGGGCTCCCGAGGGGAACACTGAAGCTTTCTTT

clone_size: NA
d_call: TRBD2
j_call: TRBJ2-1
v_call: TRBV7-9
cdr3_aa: CASSLPRTSNEQFF
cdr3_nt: TGTGCCAGCAGCTTACCCCGGACTAGTAATGAGCAGTTCTTC

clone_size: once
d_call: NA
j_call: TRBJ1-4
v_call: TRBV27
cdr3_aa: CASSFATNEKLFF
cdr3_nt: TGTGCCAGCAGTTTTGCAACTAATGAAAAACTGTTTTTT

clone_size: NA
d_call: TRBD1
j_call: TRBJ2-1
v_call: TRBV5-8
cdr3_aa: CASSLGQATYNEQFF
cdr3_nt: TGTGCCAGCAGCCTGGGACAGGCCACCTACAATGAGCAGTTCTTC

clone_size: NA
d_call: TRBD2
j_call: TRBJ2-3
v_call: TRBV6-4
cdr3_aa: CASSGGILAGITDTQYF
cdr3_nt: TGTGCCAGCAGTGGGGGGATACTAGCGGGGATCACAGATACGCAGTATTTT

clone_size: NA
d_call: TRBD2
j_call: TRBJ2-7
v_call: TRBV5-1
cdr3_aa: CASSPLLAGVYEQYF
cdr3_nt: TGCGCCAGCAGCCCCCTACTAGCGGGAGTTTACGAGCAGTACTTC

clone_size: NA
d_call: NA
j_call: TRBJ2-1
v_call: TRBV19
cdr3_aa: CASRGEYNEQFF
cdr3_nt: TGTGCCAGTCGAGGCGAGTACAATGAGCAGTTCTTC

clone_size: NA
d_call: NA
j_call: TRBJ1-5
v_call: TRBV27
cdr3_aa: CASSLSTGQPQHF
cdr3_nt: TGTGCCAGCAGTTTATCCACAGGACAGCCCCAGCATTTT

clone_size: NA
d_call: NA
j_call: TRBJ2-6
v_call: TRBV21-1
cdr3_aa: CASSLKASGANVLTF
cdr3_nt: TGTGCCAGCAGCTTAAAGGCCTCTGGGGCCAACGTCCTGACTTTC

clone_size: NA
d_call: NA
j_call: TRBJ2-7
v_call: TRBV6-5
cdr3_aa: CASSQPAGYAYEQYF
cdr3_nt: TGTGCCAGCAGCCAGCCGGCGGGCTATGCCTACGAGCAGTACTTC

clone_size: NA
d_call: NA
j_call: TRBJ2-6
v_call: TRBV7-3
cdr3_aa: CASSLAGANVLTF
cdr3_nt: TGTGCCAGCAGCTTAGCTGGGGCCAACGTCCTGACTTTC

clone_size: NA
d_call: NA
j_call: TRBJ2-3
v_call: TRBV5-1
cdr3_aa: CASSTRTYSPLSDTQYF
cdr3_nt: TGCGCCAGCAGCACCAGGACCTATTCGCCCCTATCAGATACGCAGTATTTT

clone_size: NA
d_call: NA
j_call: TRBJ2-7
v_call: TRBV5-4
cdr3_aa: CASSLAVGNPYEQYF
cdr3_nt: TGTGCCAGCAGCTTGGCGGTGGGGAATCCCTACGAGCAGTACTTC

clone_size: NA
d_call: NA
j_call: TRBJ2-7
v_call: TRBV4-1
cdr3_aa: CASSQEAGTYYEQYF
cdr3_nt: TGCGCCAGCAGCCAAGAGGCCGGGACCTACTACGAGCAGTACTTC

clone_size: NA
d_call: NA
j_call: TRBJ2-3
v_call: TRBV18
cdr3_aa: CASSTVTDTQYF
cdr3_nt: TGTGCCAGCTCAACGGTCACAGATACGCAGTATTTT

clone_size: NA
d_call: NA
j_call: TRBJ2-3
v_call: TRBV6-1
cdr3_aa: CASSEKGGDGADTQYF
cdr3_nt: TGTGCCAGCAGTGAAAAGGGGGGAGACGGCGCAGATACGCAGTATTTT

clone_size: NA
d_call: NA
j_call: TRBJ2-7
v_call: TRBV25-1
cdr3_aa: CASSPLLSYEQYF
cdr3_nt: TGTGCCAGCAGTCCGCTCCTCTCCTACGAGCAGTACTTC

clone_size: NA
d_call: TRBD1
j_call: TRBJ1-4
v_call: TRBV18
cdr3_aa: CASSPMDRGSEKLFF
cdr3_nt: TGTGCCAGCTCACCAATGGACAGGGGTAGTGAAAAACTGTTTTTT

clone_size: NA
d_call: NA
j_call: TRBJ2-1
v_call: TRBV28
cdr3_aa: CASTVSMSYNEQFF
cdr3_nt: TGTGCCAGCACAGTTAGTATGTCCTACAATGAGCAGTTCTTC

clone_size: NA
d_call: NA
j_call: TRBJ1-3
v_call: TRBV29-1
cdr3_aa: CSGRLGKAGNTIYF
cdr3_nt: TGCAGCGGCCGACTCGGGAAGGCCGGAAACACCATATATTTT

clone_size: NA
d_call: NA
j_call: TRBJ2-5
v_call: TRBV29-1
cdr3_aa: CSVTFRETQYF
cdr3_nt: TGCAGCGTTACATTTAGGGAGACCCAGTACTTC